The entry that follows covers one T cell receptor (beta chain) sequence. The antigen remains undetermined. Trimming removed 5 bases at V and 3 bases at J, with 7 bases between. There are 12 residues in the CDR3. CDR1 is KGHSH, CDR2 LQKENI, per germline. The data were produced by immunoSEQ multiplex PCR, yet TCRdb's version contains in-frame clones alone and is incomplete. The table lists under 70,000 clones, around 75% of them singletons. The source of the sample is a study of T cell responses to AZD1222 COVID-19 vaccine. Study at large: Second doses that came at about 4 or about 12 weeks were put together. Overall study results and limits: Reportedly, nearly half of unique spike TCRs recognized epitopes outside B.1.351/B.1.1.7 mutations. The span of vaccine-associated CD4 TCRs extended across spike, with dominance at 160-218 and 743-854. Once two AZD1222 doses were given, Spike-specific TCR breadth and depth went up.

This clonotype originated in an adult in good health. Sample: peripheral blood, taken on day 0 of AZD1222 vaccination. The chain couples TRBV18 to TRBJ1-2, with D uncertain. The CDR3 loop reads CASSEADYGYTF. DNA for the CDR3: TGTGCCAGCTCAGAGGCAGACTATGGCTACACCTTC.